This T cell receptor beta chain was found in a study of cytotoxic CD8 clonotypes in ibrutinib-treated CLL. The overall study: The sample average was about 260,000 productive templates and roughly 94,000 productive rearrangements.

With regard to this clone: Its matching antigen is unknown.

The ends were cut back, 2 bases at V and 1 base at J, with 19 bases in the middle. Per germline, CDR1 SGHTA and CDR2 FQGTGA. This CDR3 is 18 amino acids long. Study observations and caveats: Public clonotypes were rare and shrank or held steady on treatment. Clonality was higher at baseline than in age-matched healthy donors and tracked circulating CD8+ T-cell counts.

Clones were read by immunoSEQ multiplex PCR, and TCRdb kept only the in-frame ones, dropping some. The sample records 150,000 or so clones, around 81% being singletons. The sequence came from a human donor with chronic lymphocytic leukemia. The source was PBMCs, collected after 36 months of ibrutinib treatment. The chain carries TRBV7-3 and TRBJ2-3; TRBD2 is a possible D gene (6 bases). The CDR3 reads CASSLDPYAGRRTDTQYF. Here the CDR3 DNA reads TGTGCCAGCAGCTTAGACCCCTACGCGGGACGCCGCACAGATACGCAGTATTTT.